Below are 5 T cell receptor beta chains sequenced from a single sample in a study of CD8 T cells in ankylosing spondylitis. From the 5' RACE reads, TCRdb called clonotypes with MiXCR, one entry per CDR3 protein. The table lists about 160,000 distinct CDR3 sequences, around 18% of them singletons. The sample was blood, either unsorted or a sorted T cell fraction (not recorded which). The receptors stem from a male donor with ankylosing spondylitis or in good health (not recorded which).

This clonotype was seen many times. The chain is built from TRBV5-1 and TRBJ2-7; D unclear. The CDR3 is made up of 15 amino acids. Germline loops: CDR1 SGHRS, CDR2 YFSETQ. V lost 0 bases to trimming and J lost 7 bases, with 17 bases between them. Here the CDR3 DNA reads TGCGCCAGCAGCTTGGCTGGCAGATCAGCCTGGGAGCAGTACTTC. Translated, it gives CASSLAGRSAWEQYF.

The chain carries TRBV4-1 and TRBJ2-1, with 8 bases aligning to TRBD2. This CDR3 has 17 residues. The V and J ends lost 3 bases and 8 bases, in that order; junction bases with no gene match: 15. Germline-derived CDR1 and CDR2 are MGHRA and YSYEKL. CDR3 protein: CASSQDRRTSRGDEQFF. The DNA of the CDR3 is TGCGCCAGCAGCCAGGATAGACGGACTAGCCGCGGGGATGAGCAGTTCTTC.

This clonotype was counted at least ten times. V usage is TRBV6-1 and J usage is TRBJ2-7; TRBD2 aligns across 8 bases. The CDR3 is made up of 13 amino acids. Germline V gene lookup returns CDR1 MNHNS and CDR2 SASEGT. The junction had 2 bases not matched to a gene; V was cut back by 7 bases and J by 0 bases. CDR3 residues: CASTREVSYEQYF. The CDR3 DNA follows: TGTGCCAGCACGCGGGAGGTCTCCTACGAGCAGTACTTC.

This clonotype was seen many times. The gene calls are TRBV20-1 and TRBJ2-3; D is perhaps TRBD2 (5 bases). CDR1 is DFQATT, CDR2 SNEGSKA, per germline (reference sequence). The CDR3 is made up of 14 amino acids. V was cut by 4 bases and J by 5 bases, with 16 bases left in between. CDR3 in DNA: TGCAGTGCTATACCTTTACCACGGGAAGATACGCAGTATTTT. Its translation: CSAIPLPREDTQYF.

This clonotype was seen a handful of times. The chain recombines TRBV5-5 with TRBJ2-1; 7 positions agree with TRBD2. From germline, CDR1 is SGHKS and CDR2 YYEKEE (reference sequence). CDR3 length: 14 residues. Germline trimming cut 1 base from V and 8 bases from J; bases unmatched to any gene: 6. The CDR3 region has the DNA TGTGCCAGCAGCTTGTGGGGAACTAGCGATGAGCAGTTCTTC. Translating gives CASSLWGTSDEQFF.